This TCR beta chain is from a study of OX40 agonist ivuxolimab in advanced cancers. The CDR3 spans 12 residues. Germline V gene lookup returns CDR1 PRHDT and CDR2 FYEKMQ (reference sequence). The V end was cut by 8 bases, the J end by 7 bases, with 14 bases between. The protocol was immunoSEQ multiplex PCR, while the TCRdb copy is restricted to in-frame clones and leaves out a portion. The table has about 86,000 clones, 91% seen once. The chain uses TRBV13 and TRBJ1-1; D unclear. This sequence originates from an adult with an advanced solid tumor such as melanoma, head and neck, liver or kidney cancer. Source: CD4+ or CD8+ T cells sorted from blood, taken in a trial of the OX40 agonist ivuxolimab. DNA of the CDR3: TGTGCCAGCCGGGCCTTCCGGAGTGAAGCTTTCTTT. It encodes CASRAFRSEAFF.